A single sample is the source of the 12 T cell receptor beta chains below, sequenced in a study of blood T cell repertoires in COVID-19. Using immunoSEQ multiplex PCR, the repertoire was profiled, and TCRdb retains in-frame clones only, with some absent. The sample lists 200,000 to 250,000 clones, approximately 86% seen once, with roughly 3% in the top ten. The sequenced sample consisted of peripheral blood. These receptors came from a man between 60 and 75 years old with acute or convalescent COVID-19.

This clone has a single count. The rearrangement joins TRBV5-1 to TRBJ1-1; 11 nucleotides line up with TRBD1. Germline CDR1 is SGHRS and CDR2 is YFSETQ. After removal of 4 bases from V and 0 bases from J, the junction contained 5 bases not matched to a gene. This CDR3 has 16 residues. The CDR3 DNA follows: TGCGCCAGCAGCCCGAGGACAGGGGGCATGAACACTGAAGCTTTCTTT. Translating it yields CASSPRTGGMNTEAFF.

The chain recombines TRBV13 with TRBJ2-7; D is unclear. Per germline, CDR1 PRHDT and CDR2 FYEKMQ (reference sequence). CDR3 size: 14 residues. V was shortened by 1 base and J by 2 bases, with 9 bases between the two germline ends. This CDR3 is CASSLVVSAYEQYF. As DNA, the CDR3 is TGTGCCAGCAGCTTAGTGGTCAGTGCCTACGAGCAGTACTTC.

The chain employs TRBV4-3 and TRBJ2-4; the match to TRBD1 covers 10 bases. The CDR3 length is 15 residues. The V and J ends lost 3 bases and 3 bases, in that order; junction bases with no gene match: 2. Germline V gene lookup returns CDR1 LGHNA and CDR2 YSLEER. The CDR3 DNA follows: TGCGCCAGCAGCCATAGGACAGGGGGCAAAAACATTCAGTACTTC. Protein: CASSHRTGGKNIQYF.

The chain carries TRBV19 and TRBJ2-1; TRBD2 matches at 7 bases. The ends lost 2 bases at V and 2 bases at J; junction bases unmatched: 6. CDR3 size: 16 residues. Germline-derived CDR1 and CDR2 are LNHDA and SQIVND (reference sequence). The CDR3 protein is CASSIYTGRAYNEQFF. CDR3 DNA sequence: TGTGCCAGTAGTATATACACGGGGAGGGCCTACAATGAGCAGTTCTTC.

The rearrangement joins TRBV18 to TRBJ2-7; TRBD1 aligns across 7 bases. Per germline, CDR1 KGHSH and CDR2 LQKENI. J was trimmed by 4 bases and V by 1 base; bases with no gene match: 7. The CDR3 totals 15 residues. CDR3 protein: CASSPLEGASYEQYF. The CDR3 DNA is TGTGCCAGCTCACCACTTGAGGGGGCATCGTACGAGCAGTACTTC.

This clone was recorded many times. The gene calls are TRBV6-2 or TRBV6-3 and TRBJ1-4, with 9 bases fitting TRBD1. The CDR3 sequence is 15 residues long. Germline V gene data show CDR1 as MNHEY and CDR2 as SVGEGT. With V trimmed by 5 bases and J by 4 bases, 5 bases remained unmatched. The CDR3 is CASSTPGQGNEKLFF. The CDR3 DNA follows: TGTGCCAGCAGTACGCCGGGACAGGGTAATGAAAAACTGTTTTTT.

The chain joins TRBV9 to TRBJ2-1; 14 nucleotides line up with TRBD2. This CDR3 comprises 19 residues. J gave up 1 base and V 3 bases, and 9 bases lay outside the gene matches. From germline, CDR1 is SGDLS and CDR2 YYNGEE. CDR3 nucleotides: TGTGCCAGCAGCGGGTTAGGACTAGCGGGGGGCCATTCCTACAATGAGCAGTTCTTC. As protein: CASSGLGLAGGHSYNEQFF. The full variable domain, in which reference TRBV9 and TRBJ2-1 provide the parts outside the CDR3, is DSGVTQTPKHLITATGQRVTLRCSPRSGDLSVYWYQQSLDQGLQFLIQYYNGEERAKGNILERFSAQQFPDLHSELNLSSLELGDSALYFCASSGLGLAGGHSYNEQFFGPGTRLTVL.

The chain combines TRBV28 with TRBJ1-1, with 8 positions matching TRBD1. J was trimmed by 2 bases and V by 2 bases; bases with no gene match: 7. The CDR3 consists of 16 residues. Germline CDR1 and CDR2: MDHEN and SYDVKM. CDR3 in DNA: TGTGCCAGCAGTTTAGGGCAGGGGGCCGCTAACACTGAAGCTTTCTTT. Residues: CASSLGQGAANTEAFF.

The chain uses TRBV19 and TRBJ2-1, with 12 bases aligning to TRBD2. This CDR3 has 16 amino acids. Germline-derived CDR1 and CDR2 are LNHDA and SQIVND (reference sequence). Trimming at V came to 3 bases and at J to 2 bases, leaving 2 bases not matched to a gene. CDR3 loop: CASSISSGGAYNEQFF. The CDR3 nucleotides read TGTGCCAGTAGTATTTCTAGCGGGGGGGCCTACAATGAGCAGTTCTTC.

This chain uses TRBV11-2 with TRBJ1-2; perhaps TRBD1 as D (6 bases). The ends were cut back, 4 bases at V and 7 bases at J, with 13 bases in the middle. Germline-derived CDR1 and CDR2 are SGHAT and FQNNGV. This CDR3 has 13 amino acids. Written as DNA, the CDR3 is TGTGCCAGCAGCTCCCGCCAAGGGGGTGGCTACACCTTC. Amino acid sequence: CASSSRQGGGYTF.

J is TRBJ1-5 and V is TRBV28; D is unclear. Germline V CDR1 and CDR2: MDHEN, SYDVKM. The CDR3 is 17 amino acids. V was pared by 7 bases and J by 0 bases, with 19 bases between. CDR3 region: CASKSYEQRYSNQPQHF. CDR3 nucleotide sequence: TGTGCCAGCAAATCTTACGAACAGAGATATAGCAATCAGCCCCAGCATTTT.

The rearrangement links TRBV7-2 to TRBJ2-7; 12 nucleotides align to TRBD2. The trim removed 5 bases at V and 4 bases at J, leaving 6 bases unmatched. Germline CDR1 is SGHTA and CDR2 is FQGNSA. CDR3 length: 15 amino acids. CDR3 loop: CASSRTSGDQYEQYF. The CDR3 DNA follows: TGTGCCAGCAGCCGGACTAGCGGGGATCAGTACGAGCAGTACTTC. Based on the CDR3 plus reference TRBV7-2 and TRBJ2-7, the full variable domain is GAGVSQSPSNKVTEKGKDVELRCDPISGHTALYWYRQSLGQGLEFLIYFQGNSAPDKSGLPSDRFSAERTGGSVSTLTIQRTQQEDSAVYLCASSRTSGDQYEQYFGPGTRLTVT.